Here is one T cell receptor (beta chain) with its context. TCRdb's copy holds only in-frame clones and misses some; the assay was immunoSEQ multiplex PCR. The data hold some 120,000 clones, with 92% observed a single time. CDR3 length: 13 residues. V gave up 3 bases and J gave up 5 bases, with 10 bases separating them. CDR1 is KGHSH, CDR2 LQKENI, per germline. The data stem from a study of T cell changes during pregnancy in multiple sclerosis. V usage is TRBV18 and J usage is TRBJ2-5, with D unresolved. Here the sequenced sample was peripheral blood, taken in the third trimester of pregnancy. This clonotype was obtained from a female donor with multiple sclerosis, enrolled in a pregnancy study. The CDR3: CASSPRVLETQYF. The CDR3 nucleotides read TGTGCCAGCTCACCCCGGGTGCTGGAGACCCAGTACTTC.